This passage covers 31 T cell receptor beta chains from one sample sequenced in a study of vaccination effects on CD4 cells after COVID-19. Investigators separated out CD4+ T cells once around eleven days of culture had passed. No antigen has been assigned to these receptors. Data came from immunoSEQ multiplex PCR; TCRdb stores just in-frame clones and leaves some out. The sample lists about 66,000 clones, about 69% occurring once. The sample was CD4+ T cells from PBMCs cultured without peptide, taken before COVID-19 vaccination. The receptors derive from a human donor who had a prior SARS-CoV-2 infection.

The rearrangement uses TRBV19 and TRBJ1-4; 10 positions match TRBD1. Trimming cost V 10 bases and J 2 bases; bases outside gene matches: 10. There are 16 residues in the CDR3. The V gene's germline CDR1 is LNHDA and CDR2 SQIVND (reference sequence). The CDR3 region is CATEKDRGGTNEKLFF. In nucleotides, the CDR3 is TGTGCCACTGAGAAGGACAGGGGGGGGACTAATGAAAAACTGTTTTTT.

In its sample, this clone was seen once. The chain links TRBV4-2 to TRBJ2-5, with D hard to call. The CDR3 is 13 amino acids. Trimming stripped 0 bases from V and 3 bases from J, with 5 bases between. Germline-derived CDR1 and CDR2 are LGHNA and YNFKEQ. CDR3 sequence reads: CASSQDVEETQYF. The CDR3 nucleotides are TGTGCCAGCAGCCAAGATGTTGAAGAGACCCAGTACTTC.

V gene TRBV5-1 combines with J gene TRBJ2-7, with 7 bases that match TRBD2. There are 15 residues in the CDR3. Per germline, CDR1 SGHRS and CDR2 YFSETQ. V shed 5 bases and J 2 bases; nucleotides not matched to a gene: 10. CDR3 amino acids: CASSLSGGGTYEQYF. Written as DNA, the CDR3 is TGCGCCAGCAGTCTCTCCGGGGGAGGGACCTACGAGCAGTACTTC.

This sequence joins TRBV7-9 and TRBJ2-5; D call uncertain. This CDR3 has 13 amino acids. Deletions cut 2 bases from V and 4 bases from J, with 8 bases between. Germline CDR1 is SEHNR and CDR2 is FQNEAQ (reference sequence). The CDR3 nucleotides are TGTGCCAGCAGCTTATTATCGGGAGAGACCCAGTACTTC. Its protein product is CASSLLSGETQYF.

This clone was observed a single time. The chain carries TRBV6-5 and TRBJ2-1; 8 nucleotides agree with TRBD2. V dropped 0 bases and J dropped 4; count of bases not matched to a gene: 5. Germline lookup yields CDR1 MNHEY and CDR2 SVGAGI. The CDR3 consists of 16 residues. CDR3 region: CASSYSPGGTYNEQFF. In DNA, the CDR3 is TGTGCCAGCAGTTACTCGCCGGGGGGGACTTACAATGAGCAGTTCTTC.

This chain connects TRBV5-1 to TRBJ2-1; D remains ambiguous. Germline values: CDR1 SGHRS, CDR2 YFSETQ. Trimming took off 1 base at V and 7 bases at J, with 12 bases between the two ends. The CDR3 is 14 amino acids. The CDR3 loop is CASSLIAPPNEQFF. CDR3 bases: TGCGCCAGCAGCTTGATAGCCCCCCCGAATGAGCAGTTCTTC.

Written as DNA, the CDR3 is TGTGCCAGCAGCGTGAGAAGGCTTGGAGGGGGAGAGACCCAGTACTTC. The encoded protein is CASSVRRLGGGETQYF. The genes are TRBV11-2 and TRBJ2-5; D may be TRBD1 or TRBD2 (6 bases each). The V and J ends lost 5 bases and 4 bases respectively, with 20 bases between them. The CDR3 loop spans 16 amino acids. CDR1 is SGHAT and CDR2 is FQNNGV in the germline V gene.

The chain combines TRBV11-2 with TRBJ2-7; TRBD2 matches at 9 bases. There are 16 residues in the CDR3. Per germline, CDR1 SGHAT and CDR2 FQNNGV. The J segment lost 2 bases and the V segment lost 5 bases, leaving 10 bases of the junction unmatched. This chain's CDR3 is CASSPLGGRAPYEQYF. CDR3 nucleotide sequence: TGTGCCAGCAGCCCCCTGGGCGGGAGGGCACCCTACGAGCAGTACTTC.

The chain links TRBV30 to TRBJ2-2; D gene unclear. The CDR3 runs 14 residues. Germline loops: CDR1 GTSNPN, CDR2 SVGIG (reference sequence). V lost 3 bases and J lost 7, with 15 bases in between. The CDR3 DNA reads TGTGCCTGGAGAGGCAGACTGATTATCGGGGAGCTGTTTTTT. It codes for CAWRGRLIIGELFF.

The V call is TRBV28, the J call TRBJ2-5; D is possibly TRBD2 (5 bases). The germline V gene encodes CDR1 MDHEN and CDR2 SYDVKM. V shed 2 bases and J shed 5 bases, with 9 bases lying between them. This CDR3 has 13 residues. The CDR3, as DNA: TGTGCCAGCAGTTTACAAGGAGGCGAGACCCAGTACTTC. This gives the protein CASSLQGGETQYF.

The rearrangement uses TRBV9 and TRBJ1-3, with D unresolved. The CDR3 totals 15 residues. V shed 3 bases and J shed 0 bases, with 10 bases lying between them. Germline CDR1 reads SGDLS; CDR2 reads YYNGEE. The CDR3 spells CASSDLLDSGNTIYF. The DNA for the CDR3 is TGTGCCAGCAGCGATCTACTTGACTCTGGAAACACCATATATTTT.

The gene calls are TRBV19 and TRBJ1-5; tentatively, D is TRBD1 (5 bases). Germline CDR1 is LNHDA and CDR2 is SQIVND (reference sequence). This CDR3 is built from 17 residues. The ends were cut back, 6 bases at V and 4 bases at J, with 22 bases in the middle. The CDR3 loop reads CASSSILERGGNQPQHF. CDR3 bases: TGTGCCAGTAGCTCAATCTTAGAGCGTGGGGGAAATCAGCCCCAGCATTTT.

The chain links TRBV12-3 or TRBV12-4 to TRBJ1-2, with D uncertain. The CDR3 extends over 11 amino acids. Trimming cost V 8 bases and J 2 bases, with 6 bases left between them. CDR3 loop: CASGMNYGYTF. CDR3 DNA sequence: TGTGCCAGCGGGATGAACTATGGCTACACCTTC.

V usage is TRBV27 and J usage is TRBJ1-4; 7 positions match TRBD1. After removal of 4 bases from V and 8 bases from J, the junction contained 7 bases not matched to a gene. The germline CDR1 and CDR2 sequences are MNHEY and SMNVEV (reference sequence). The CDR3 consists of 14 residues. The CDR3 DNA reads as TGTGCCAGCAGTTCCTCCGGGACAGAAGAAAAACTGTTTTTT. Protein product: CASSSSGTEEKLFF.

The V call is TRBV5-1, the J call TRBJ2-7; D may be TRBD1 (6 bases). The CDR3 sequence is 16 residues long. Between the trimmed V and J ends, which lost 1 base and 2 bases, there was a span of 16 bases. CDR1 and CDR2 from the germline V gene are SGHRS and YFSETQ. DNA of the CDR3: TGCGCCAGCAGCTTGAATCGGGACACCCAGCCCTACGAGCAGTACTTC. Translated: CASSLNRDTQPYEQYF.

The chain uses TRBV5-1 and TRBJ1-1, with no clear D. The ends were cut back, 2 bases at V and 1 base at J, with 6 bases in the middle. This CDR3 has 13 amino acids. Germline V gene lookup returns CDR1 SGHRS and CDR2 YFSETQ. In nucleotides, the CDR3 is TGCGCCAGCAGCTTCTCGGGGAACACTGAAGCTTTCTTT. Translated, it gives CASSFSGNTEAFF.

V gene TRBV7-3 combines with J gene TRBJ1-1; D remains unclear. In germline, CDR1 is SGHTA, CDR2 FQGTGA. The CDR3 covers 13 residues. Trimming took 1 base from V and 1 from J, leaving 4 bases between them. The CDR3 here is CASSLRQNTEAFF. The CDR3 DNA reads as TGTGCCAGCAGCTTAAGGCAGAACACTGAAGCTTTCTTT.

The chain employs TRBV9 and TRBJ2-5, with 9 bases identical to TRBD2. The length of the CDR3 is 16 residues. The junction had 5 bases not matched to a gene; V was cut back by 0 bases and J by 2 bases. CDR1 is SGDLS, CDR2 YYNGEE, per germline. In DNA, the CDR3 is TGTGCCAGCAGCGTAGGTCTAGCGGGGTTACAAGAGACCCAGTACTTC. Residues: CASSVGLAGLQETQYF. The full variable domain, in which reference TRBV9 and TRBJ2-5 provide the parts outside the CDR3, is DSGVTQTPKHLITATGQRVTLRCSPRSGDLSVYWYQQSLDQGLQFLIQYYNGEERAKGNILERFSAQQFPDLHSELNLSSLELGDSALYFCASSVGLAGLQETQYFGPGTRLLVL.

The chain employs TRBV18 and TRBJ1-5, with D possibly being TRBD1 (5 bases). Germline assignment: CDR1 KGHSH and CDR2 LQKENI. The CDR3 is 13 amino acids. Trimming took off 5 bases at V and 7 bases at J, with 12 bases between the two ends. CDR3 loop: CASSEGRVQPQHF. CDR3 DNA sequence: TGTGCCAGCTCAGAGGGGAGAGTGCAGCCCCAGCATTTT. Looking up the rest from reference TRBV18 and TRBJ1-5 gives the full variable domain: NAGVMQNPRHLVRRRGQEARLRCSPMKGHSHVYWYRQLPEEGLKFMVYLQKENIIDESGMPKERFSAEFPKEGPSILRIQQVVRGDSAAYFCASSEGRVQPQHFGDGTRLSIL.

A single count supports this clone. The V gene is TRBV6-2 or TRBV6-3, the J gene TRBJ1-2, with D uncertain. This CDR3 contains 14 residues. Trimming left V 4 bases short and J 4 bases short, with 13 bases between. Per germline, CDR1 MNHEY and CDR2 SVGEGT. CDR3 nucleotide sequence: TGTGCCAGCAGTTCGACGAGGGAAGCCTATGGCTACACCTTC. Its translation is CASSSTREAYGYTF.

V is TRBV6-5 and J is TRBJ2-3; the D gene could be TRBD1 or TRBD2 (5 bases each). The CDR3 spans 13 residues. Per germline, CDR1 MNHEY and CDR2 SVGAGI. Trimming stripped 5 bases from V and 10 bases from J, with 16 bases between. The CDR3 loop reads CASSRPDFRAQYF. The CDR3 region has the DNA TGTGCCAGCAGTCGGCCGGACTTCAGGGCGCAGTATTTT.

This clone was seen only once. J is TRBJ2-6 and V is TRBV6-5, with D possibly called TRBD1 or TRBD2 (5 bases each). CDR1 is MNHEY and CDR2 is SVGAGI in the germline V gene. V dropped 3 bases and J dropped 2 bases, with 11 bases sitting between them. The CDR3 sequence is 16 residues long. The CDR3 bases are TGTGCCAGCAGTTATGAGAGGGGCGCTGGGGCCAACGTCCTGACTTTC. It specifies CASSYERGAGANVLTF.

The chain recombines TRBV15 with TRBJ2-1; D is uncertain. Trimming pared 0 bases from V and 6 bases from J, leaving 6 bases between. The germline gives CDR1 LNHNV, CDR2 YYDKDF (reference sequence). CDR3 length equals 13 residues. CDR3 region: CATSREDVNEQFF. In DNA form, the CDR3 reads TGTGCCACCAGCAGAGAGGACGTCAATGAGCAGTTCTTC.

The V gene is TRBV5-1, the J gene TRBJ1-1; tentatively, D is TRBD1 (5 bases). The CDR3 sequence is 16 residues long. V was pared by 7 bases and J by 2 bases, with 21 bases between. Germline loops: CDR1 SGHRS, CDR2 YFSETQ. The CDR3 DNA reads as TGCGCCAGCCTAAAGTCCGGGACCCCTGCCAACACTGAAGCTTTCTTT. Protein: CASLKSGTPANTEAFF.

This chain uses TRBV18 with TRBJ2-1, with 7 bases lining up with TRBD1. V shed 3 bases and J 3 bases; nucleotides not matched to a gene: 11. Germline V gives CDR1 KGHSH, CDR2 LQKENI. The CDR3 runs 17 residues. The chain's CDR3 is CASSPSYRGTFYNEQFF. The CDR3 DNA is TGTGCCAGCTCACCGTCTTACAGGGGAACCTTCTACAATGAGCAGTTCTTC.

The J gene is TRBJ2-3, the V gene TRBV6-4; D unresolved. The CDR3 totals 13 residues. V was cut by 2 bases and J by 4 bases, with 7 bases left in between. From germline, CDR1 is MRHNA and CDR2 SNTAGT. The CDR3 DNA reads TGTGCCAGCAGTGACACAATTGCAGATACGCAGTATTTT. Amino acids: CASSDTIADTQYF.

The CDR3 bases are TGTGCCAGCAGTTTATTCGGGGTGAACTATGGCTACACCTTC. Its protein is CASSLFGVNYGYTF. This chain connects TRBV6-6 to TRBJ1-2; D ambiguous. Trimming left V 4 bases short and J 2 bases short, with 11 bases between. The germline gives CDR1 MNHNY, CDR2 SVGAGI (reference sequence). The CDR3 has 14 residues.

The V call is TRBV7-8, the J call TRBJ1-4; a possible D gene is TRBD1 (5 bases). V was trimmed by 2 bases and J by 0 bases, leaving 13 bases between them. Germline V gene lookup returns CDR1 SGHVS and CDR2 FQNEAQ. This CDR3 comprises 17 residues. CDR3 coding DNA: TGTGCCAGCAGCTTATTGGGCAGGGCTGCAACTAATGAAAAACTGTTTTTT. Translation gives CASSLLGRAATNEKLFF.

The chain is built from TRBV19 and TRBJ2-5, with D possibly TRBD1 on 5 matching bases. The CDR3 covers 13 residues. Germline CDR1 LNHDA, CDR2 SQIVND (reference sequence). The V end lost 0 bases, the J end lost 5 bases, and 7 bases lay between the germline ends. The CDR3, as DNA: TGTGCCAGTAGTATAGACTCAGGGGAGACCCAGTACTTC. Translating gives CASSIDSGETQYF.

CDR3 sequence reads: CASSPSGGSYNEQFF. CDR3 nucleotide sequence: TGTGCCAGCAGCCCCAGTGGTGGCTCCTACAATGAGCAGTTCTTC. This chain connects TRBV6-5 to TRBJ2-1; unclear D gene. Per the germline V gene, CDR1 is MNHEY and CDR2 is SVGAGI. Trimming removed 6 bases at V and 0 bases at J, with 12 bases between. CDR3 length: 15 residues.

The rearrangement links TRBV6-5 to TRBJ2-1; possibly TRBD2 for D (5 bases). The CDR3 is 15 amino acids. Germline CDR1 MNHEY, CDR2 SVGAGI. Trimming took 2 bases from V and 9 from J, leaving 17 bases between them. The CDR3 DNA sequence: TGTGCCAGCAGTTACGGCCCCCGGGGAAATACTGAGCAGTTCTTC. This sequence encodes CASSYGPRGNTEQFF.